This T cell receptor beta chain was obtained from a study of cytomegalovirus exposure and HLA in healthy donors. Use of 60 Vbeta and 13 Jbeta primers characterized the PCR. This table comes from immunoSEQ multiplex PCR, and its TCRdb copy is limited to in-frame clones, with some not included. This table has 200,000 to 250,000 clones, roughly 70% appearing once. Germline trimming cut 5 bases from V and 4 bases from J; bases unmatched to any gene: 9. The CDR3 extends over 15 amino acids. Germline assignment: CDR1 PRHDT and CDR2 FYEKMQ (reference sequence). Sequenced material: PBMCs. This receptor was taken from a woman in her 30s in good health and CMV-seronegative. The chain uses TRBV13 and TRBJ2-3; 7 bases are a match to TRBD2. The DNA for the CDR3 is TGTGCCAGCAGCCTGGGACTAATGGGTGCAGATACGCAGTATTTT. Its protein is CASSLGLMGADTQYF.